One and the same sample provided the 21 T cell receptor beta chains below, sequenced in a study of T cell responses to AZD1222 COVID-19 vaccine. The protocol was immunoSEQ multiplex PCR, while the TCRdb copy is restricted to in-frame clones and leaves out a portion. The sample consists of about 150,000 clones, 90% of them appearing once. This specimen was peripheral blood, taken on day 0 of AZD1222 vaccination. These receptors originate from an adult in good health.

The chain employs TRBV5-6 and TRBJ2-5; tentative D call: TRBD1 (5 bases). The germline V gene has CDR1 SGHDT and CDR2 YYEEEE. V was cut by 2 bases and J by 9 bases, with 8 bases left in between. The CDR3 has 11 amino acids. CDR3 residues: CASSLLGAQYF. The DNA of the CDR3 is TGTGCCAGCAGCTTATTAGGGGCCCAGTACTTC.

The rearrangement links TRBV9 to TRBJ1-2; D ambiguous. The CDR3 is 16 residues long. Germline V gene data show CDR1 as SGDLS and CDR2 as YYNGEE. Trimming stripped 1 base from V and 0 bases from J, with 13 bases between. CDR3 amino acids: CASSVTPTGPNYGYTF. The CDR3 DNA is TGTGCCAGCAGCGTAACTCCGACCGGACCTAACTATGGCTACACCTTC.

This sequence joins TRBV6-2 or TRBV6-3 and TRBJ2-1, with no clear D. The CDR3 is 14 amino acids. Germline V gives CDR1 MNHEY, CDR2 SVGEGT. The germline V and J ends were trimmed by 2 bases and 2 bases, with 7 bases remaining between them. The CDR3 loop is CASSYTSTYNEQFF. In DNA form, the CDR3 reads TGTGCCAGCAGTTACACCAGCACCTACAATGAGCAGTTCTTC.

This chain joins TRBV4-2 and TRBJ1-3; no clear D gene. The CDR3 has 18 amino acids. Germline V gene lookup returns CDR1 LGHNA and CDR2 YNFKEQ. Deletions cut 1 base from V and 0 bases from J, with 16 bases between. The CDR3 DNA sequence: TGTGCCAGCAGCCAAGCGGGGAACCAGGAATACTCTGGAAACACCATATATTTT. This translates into CASSQAGNQEYSGNTIYF.

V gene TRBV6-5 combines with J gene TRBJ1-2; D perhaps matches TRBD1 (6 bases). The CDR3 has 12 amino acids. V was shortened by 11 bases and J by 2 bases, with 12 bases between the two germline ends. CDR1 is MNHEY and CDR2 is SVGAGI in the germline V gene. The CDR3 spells CAARDRNYGYTF. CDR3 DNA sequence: TGTGCCGCTCGCGACAGGAACTATGGCTACACCTTC.

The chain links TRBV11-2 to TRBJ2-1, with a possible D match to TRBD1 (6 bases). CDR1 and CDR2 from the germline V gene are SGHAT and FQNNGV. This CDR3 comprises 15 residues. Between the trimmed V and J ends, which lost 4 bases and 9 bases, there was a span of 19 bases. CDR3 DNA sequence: TGTGCCAGCAGCTCGCCCCCGGACAGCGTCATTGAGCAGTTCTTC. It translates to CASSSPPDSVIEQFF.

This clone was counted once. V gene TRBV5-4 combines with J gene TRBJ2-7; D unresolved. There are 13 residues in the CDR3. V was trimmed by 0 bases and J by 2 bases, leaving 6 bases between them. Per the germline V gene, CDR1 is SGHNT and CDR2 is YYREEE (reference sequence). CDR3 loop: CASSLDITYEQYF. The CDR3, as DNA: TGTGCCAGCAGCTTGGACATCACCTACGAGCAGTACTTC. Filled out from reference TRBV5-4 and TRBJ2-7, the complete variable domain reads ETGVTQSPTHLIKTRGQQVTLRCSSQSGHNTVSWYQQALGQGPQFIFQYYREEENGRGNFPPRFSGLQFPNYSSELNVNALELDDSALYLCASSLDITYEQYFGPGTRLTVT.

The CDR3 is CASSLERTGPAGSIYEQYF. DNA for the CDR3: TGTGCCAGCAGCTTAGAGCGTACAGGACCGGCAGGATCTATCTACGAGCAGTACTTC. The rearrangement uses TRBV7-2 and TRBJ2-7, with D possibly matching TRBD1 (5 bases). With 1 base removed from V and 3 bases from J, the gap between germline ends came to 25 bases. Germline CDR1 SGHTA, CDR2 FQGNSA. This CDR3 is 19 amino acids long.

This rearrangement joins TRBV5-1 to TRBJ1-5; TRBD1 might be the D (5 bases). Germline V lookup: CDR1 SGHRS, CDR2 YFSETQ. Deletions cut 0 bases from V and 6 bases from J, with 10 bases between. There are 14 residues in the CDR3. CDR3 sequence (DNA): TGCGCCAGCAGCTTGGAGGGGCCACGTCAGCCCCAGCATTTT. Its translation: CASSLEGPRQPQHF. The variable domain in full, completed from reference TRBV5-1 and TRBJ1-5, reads KAGVTQTPRYLIKTRGQQVTLSCSPISGHRSVSWYQQTPGQGLQFLFEYFSETQRNKGNFPGRFSGRQFSNSRSEMNVSTLELGDSALYLCASSLEGPRQPQHFGDGTRLSIL.

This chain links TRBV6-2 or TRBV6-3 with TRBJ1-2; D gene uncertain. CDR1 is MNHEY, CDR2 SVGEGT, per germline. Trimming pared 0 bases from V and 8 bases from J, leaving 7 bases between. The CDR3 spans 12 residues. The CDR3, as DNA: TGTGCCAGCAGTTACTCGCCGCAGGGCTACACCTTC. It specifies CASSYSPQGYTF.

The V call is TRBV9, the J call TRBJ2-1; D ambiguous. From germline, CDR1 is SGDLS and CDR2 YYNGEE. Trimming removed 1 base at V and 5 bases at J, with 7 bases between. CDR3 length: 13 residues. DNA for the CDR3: TGTGCCAGCAGCGTATCGTACCACAATGAGCAGTTCTTC. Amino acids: CASSVSYHNEQFF.

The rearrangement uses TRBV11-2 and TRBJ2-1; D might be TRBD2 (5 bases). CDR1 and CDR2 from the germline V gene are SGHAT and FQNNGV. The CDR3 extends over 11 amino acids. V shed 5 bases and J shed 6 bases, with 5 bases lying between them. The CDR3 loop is CASSLANEQFF. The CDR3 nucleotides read TGTGCCAGCAGCCTAGCCAATGAGCAGTTCTTC.

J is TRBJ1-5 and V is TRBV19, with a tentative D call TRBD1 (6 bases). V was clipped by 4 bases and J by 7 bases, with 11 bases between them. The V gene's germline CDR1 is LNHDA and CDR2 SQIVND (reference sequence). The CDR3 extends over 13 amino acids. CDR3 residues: CASSKGGGQPQHF. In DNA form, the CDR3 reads TGTGCCAGTAGTAAAGGGGGAGGCCAGCCCCAGCATTTT.

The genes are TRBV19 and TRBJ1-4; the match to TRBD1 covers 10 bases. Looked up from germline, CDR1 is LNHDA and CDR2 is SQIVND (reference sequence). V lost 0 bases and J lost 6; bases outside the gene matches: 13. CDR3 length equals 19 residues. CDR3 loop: CASSIDPMTGGSVYEKLFF. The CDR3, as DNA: TGTGCCAGTAGTATAGACCCCATGACAGGGGGCTCCGTCTATGAAAAACTGTTTTTT.

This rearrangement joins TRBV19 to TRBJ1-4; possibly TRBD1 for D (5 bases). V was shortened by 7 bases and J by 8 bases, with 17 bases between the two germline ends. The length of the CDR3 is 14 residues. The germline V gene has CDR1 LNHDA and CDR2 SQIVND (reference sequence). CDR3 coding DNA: TGTGCCAGTACCCCAGGGCGAAAGGGCGAAAAACTGTTTTTT. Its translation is CASTPGRKGEKLFF.

In DNA form, the CDR3 reads TGTGCCAGCAGGCGAGGGGGGGGCTATGGCTACACCTTC. Encoded protein: CASRRGGGYGYTF. The V gene is TRBV27, the J gene TRBJ1-2; tentative D call: TRBD1 (6 bases). Germline-derived CDR1 and CDR2 are MNHEY and SMNVEV (reference sequence). CDR3 length: 13 residues. V dropped 6 bases and J dropped 4 bases, with 12 bases sitting between them.

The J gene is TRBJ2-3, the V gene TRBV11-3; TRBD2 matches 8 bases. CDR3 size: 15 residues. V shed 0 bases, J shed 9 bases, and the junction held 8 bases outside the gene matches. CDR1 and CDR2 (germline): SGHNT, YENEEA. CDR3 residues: CASSLDGRGAKTQYF. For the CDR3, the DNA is TGTGCCAGCAGCTTAGACGGGAGGGGAGCGAAGACGCAGTATTTT. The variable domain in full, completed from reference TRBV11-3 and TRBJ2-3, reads EAGVVQSPRYKIIEKKQPVAFWCNPISGHNTLYWYLQNLGQGPELLIRYENEEAVDDSQLPKDRFSAERLKGVDSTLKIQPAELGDSAVYLCASSLDGRGAKTQYFGPGTRLTVL.

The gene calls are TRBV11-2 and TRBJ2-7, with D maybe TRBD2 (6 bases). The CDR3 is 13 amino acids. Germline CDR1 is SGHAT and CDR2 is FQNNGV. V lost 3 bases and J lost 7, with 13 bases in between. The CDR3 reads CASSLRGFGEQYF. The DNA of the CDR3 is TGTGCCAGCAGCTTGCGGGGTTTCGGGGAGCAGTACTTC.

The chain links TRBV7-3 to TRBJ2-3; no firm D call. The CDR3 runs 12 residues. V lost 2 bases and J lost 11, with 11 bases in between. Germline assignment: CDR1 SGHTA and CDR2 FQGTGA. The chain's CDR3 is CASSLDIGVQYF. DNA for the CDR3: TGTGCCAGCAGCTTAGACATTGGGGTGCAGTATTTT.

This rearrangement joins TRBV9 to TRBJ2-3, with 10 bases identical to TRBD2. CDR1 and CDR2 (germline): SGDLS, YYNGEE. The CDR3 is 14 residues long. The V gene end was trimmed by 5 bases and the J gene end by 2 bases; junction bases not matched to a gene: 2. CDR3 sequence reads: CASSTSGVTDTQYF. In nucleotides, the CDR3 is TGTGCCAGCAGTACTAGCGGGGTCACAGATACGCAGTATTTT.

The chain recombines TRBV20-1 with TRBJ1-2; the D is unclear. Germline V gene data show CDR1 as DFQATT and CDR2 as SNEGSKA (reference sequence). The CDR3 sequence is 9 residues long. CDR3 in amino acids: CTLPWGYTF. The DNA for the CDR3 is TGCACCCTCCCCTGGGGCTACACCTTC.